The 25 T cell receptor beta chains below come from one sample, sequenced in a study of cytomegalovirus exposure and HLA in healthy donors. PCR involved 60 Vbeta and 13 Jbeta primers. Sequenced by immunoSEQ multiplex PCR; TCRdb stores in-frame clones only, minus some. The table has around 100,000 clones, approximately 87% seen once. Sequencing input: PBMCs. These receptors originate from a man aged 35 to 55 in good health and CMV-seronegative.

The V and J genes are TRBV11-2 and TRBJ2-2; D is unresolved. V was pared by 4 bases and J by 3 bases, with 12 bases between. Germline assignment: CDR1 SGHAT and CDR2 FQNNGV. CDR3 length equals 15 residues. In DNA, the CDR3 is TGTGCCAGCAGCTCGGTGAGGTTGGACACCGGGGAGCTGTTTTTT. Protein: CASSSVRLDTGELFF.

This clone was counted between two and nine times. The chain employs TRBV5-1 and TRBJ1-2, with 7 bases identical to TRBD1. Germline assignment: CDR1 SGHRS and CDR2 YFSETQ. This CDR3 is 14 amino acids long. V was pared by 0 bases and J by 4 bases, with 3 bases of the junction left unmatched. As DNA, the CDR3 is TGCGCCAGCAGCTTGGGACAGGGAAGCTATGGCTACACCTTC. Translated, it gives CASSLGQGSYGYTF.

The chain is built from TRBV7-2 and TRBJ1-3, with 8 bases lining up with TRBD1. The CDR3 spans 17 residues. The trim removed 4 bases at V and 4 bases at J, leaving 12 bases unmatched. Germline-derived CDR1 and CDR2 are SGHTA and FQGNSA. The CDR3 here is CASSWKPGTGMGNTIYF. The DNA for the CDR3 is TGTGCCAGCAGCTGGAAACCCGGGACAGGCATGGGAAACACCATATATTTT.

This rearrangement joins TRBV30 to TRBJ1-4; D possibly corresponds to TRBD1 (5 bases). This CDR3 has 11 amino acids. The germline V gene encodes CDR1 GTSNPN and CDR2 SVGIG (reference sequence). Trimming took off 7 bases at V and 10 bases at J, with 13 bases between the two ends. CDR3: CASNSGAKLFF. CDR3 in DNA: TGTGCCTCGAACTCTGGGGCAAAACTGTTTTTT. The full variable domain, with the rest looked up from reference TRBV30 and TRBJ1-4, is SQTIHQWPATLVQPVGSPLSLECTVEGTSNPNLYWYRQAAGRGLQLLFYSVGIGQISSEVPQNLSASRPQDRQFILSSKKLLLSDSGFYLCASNSGAKLFFGSGTQLSVL.

A few counts support this clone. The chain combines TRBV5-1 with TRBJ1-1; the D gene is possibly TRBD1 (5 bases). The length of the CDR3 is 12 residues. CDR1 SGHRS and CDR2 YFSETQ come from the germline V gene. V was clipped by 0 bases and J by 8 bases, with 8 bases between them. CDR3 in amino acids: CASSLGAGEAFF. Here the CDR3 DNA reads TGCGCCAGCAGCTTGGGGGCAGGGGAAGCTTTCTTT.

The chain recombines TRBV19 with TRBJ1-6, with D hard to call. The length of the CDR3 is 16 residues. CDR1 is LNHDA and CDR2 is SQIVND in the germline V gene (reference sequence). The V end was cut by 5 bases, the J end by 11 bases, with 22 bases between. For the CDR3, the DNA is TGTGCCAGTAGTCTTTTCGAGACAAGGTCTCCGGCACCCCTCCACTTT. This codes for CASSLFETRSPAPLHF.

The CDR3 DNA reads TGTGCCAGCAGCTTAACGACAGGGGGGATCGATGAGCAGTTCTTC. Its translation: CASSLTTGGIDEQFF. The V call is TRBV7-9, the J call TRBJ2-1, with 9 bases identical to TRBD1. The CDR3 has 15 amino acids. V lost 2 bases and J lost 8; bases outside the gene matches: 7. CDR1 SEHNR and CDR2 FQNEAQ come from the germline V gene (reference sequence).

This rearrangement joins TRBV11-2 to TRBJ2-7; 9 bases line up with TRBD2. Germline V lookup: CDR1 SGHAT, CDR2 FQNNGV. V was pared by 4 bases and J by 2 bases, with 3 bases of the junction left unmatched. This CDR3 is built from 14 residues. The CDR3 spells CASSSTSGPYEQYF. CDR3 sequence (DNA): TGTGCCAGCAGCTCGACTAGCGGTCCCTACGAGCAGTACTTC.

The chain joins TRBV5-1 to TRBJ2-1, with D perhaps matching TRBD1 (5 bases). Trimming took off 4 bases at V and 4 bases at J, with 9 bases between the two ends. Germline V gives CDR1 SGHRS, CDR2 YFSETQ. The CDR3 has 13 amino acids. This chain's CDR3 is CASSLTEYNEQFF. Here the CDR3 DNA reads TGCGCCAGCAGCCTGACAGAATACAATGAGCAGTTCTTC. The whole variable domain, filled in from reference TRBV5-1 and TRBJ2-1, reads KAGVTQTPRYLIKTRGQQVTLSCSPISGHRSVSWYQQTPGQGLQFLFEYFSETQRNKGNFPGRFSGRQFSNSRSEMNVSTLELGDSALYLCASSLTEYNEQFFGPGTRLTVL.

The sample holds a few counts of this clone. V gene TRBV19 combines with J gene TRBJ1-5; no clear D gene. Germline CDR1 LNHDA, CDR2 SQIVND (reference sequence). Trimming removed 3 bases at V and 4 bases at J, with 25 bases between. This CDR3 spans 19 amino acids. The CDR3 nucleotides read TGTGCCAGTAGTATGCCATCCGGGTCCCGTATAGTCACAAATCAGCCCCAGCATTTT. This encodes CASSMPSGSRIVTNQPQHF. Full variable domain (missing parts from reference TRBV19 and TRBJ1-5): DGGITQSPKYLFRKEGQNVTLSCEQNLNHDAMYWYRQDPGQGLRLIYYSQIVNDFQKGDIAEGYSVSREKKESFPLTVTSAQKNPTAFYLCASSMPSGSRIVTNQPQHFGDGTRLSIL.

J is TRBJ1-4 and V is TRBV6-1, with a weak D call TRBD1 (6 bases). The CDR3 runs to 17 residues. Trimming removed 0 bases from V and 5 bases from J, with 16 bases in between. Germline V gene data show CDR1 as MNHNS and CDR2 as SASEGT. CDR3: CASSEALNRDPNEKLFF. In nucleotides, the CDR3 is TGTGCCAGCAGTGAAGCCCTAAACAGGGACCCGAATGAAAAACTGTTTTTT.

The J gene is TRBJ2-3, the V gene TRBV5-1, with TRBD1 identical over 8 bases. Germline loops: CDR1 SGHRS, CDR2 YFSETQ. The CDR3 spans 15 residues. Trimming took 4 bases from V and 1 from J; bases not matched to a gene: 5. CDR3 coding DNA: TGCGCCAGCAGCCTTCCGGGACAGGGCACAGATACGCAGTATTTT. As protein: CASSLPGQGTDTQYF.

The chain couples TRBV2 to TRBJ1-1; the match to TRBD1 covers 7 bases. This CDR3 has 16 residues. V was clipped by 2 bases and J by 0 bases; unmatched bases: 6. CDR1 SNHLY and CDR2 FYNNEI come from the germline V gene. In DNA, the CDR3 is TGTGCCAGCAGTGAATTTGGGACAGAATTGAACACTGAAGCTTTCTTT. Its translation is CASSEFGTELNTEAFF.

CDR3 sequence reads: CASSERGQGVATQYF. CDR3 DNA: TGTGCCAGCAGTGAACGGGGACAGGGAGTAGCTACGCAGTATTTT. The V call is TRBV6-1, the J call TRBJ2-3, with 9 bases aligning to TRBD1. Trimming took 2 bases from V and 8 from J; bases not matched to a gene: 8. In germline, CDR1 is MNHNS, CDR2 SASEGT. CDR3 length: 15 residues.

The chain links TRBV7-3 to TRBJ2-5; TRBD2 aligns across 8 bases. The germline gives CDR1 SGHTA, CDR2 FQGTGA. V shed 1 base and J 11 bases; nucleotides not matched to a gene: 9. This CDR3 spans 14 amino acids. CDR3 sequence reads: CASSLNGGAGEQYF. CDR3 DNA: TGTGCCAGCAGCTTAAACGGGGGGGCCGGAGAGCAGTACTTC.

This clone has a single count. The chain joins TRBV27 to TRBJ1-5; 8 bases match TRBD1. V was pared by 5 bases and J by 0 bases, with 21 bases of the junction left unmatched. Germline V gene lookup returns CDR1 MNHEY and CDR2 SMNVEV (reference sequence). This CDR3 region has 21 residues. The CDR3 loop is CASSKYRGQGAFRSSNQPQHF. The CDR3 nucleotides are TGTGCCAGCAGTAAATATCGAGGACAGGGAGCGTTTCGTAGTAGCAATCAGCCCCAGCATTTT.

This rearrangement joins TRBV5-1 to TRBJ2-5, with 13 positions matching TRBD2. Germline values: CDR1 SGHRS, CDR2 YFSETQ. V lost 1 base, J lost 4 bases, and 7 bases stayed unmatched. This CDR3 region has 17 residues. The CDR3 region has the DNA TGCGCCAGCAGCTTGCCACTAGCGGGGGGGCCCGGAGAGACCCAGTACTTC. Translated, it gives CASSLPLAGGPGETQYF.

The sample holds one count of this clone. The chain uses TRBV2 and TRBJ2-3, with D perhaps matching TRBD2 (5 bases). The CDR3 sequence is 14 residues long. V lost 8 bases, J lost 0 bases, and 12 bases lay in between. Germline CDR1 is SNHLY and CDR2 is FYNNEI. CDR3 sequence (DNA): TGTGCCAGCTCGAGGGCGAGAAGCACAGATACGCAGTATTTT. This translates into CASSRARSTDTQYF. Supplemented by reference TRBV2 and TRBJ2-3, the full variable domain reads EPEVTQTPSHQVTQMGQEVILRCVPISNHLYFYWYRQILGQKVEFLVSFYNNEISEKSEIFDDQFSVERPDGSNFTLKIRSTKLEDSAMYFCASSRARSTDTQYFGPGTRLTVL.

This clone was recorded a few times. The chain recombines TRBV5-6 with TRBJ1-2; 11 nucleotides align to TRBD1. Germline lookup yields CDR1 SGHDT and CDR2 YYEEEE. V gave up 7 bases and J gave up 3 bases; unmatched junction bases: 5. This CDR3 region has 14 residues. The CDR3 reads CASGPGQGDYGYTF. Here the CDR3 DNA reads TGTGCCAGCGGTCCGGGACAGGGGGACTATGGCTACACCTTC.

The genes are TRBV7-8 and TRBJ1-1, with D unclear. The ends were cut back, 1 base at V and 7 bases at J, with 16 bases in the middle. The CDR3 extends over 15 amino acids. Germline V gene sequence: CDR1 SGHVS, CDR2 FQNEAQ. The CDR3 nucleotides read TGTGCCAGCAGCTTAGTCTTCCCCTATATTAATGAAGCTTTCTTT. It yields the protein CASSLVFPYINEAFF.

The chain joins TRBV7-2 to TRBJ1-1; 7 positions match TRBD1. Germline lookup yields CDR1 SGHTA and CDR2 FQGNSA. CDR3 size: 14 residues. V was clipped by 5 bases and J by 1 base; unmatched bases: 4. The CDR3 DNA reads TGTGCCAGCAGCCCCGGGACAGCGAACACTGAAGCTTTCTTT. Its translation: CASSPGTANTEAFF.

V is TRBV5-8 and J is TRBJ2-7; D is possibly TRBD1 (6 bases). CDR3 length: 15 amino acids. V lost 5 bases and J 7 bases, leaving 22 bases between the germline ends. Germline V lookup: CDR1 SGHTS, CDR2 YDEGEE. CDR3 amino acids: CASSRTGLPHREQYF. Here the CDR3 DNA reads TGTGCCAGCAGTCGAACAGGGTTGCCCCACCGTGAGCAGTACTTC.

The rearrangement joins TRBV30 to TRBJ1-6; maybe TRBD1 (6 bases). The CDR3 runs to 17 residues. CDR1 is GTSNPN and CDR2 is SVGIG in the germline V gene (reference sequence). Deletions cut 2 bases from V and 0 bases from J, with 14 bases between. The CDR3 sequence is CAWSSTGQSSYNSPLHF. The CDR3 nucleotides are TGTGCCTGGAGTTCGACAGGCCAAAGCTCCTATAATTCACCCCTCCACTTT.

This sequence joins TRBV10-3 and TRBJ2-3, with 12 bases fitting TRBD2. Germline values: CDR1 ENHRY, CDR2 SYGVKD. There are 15 residues in the CDR3. V lost 7 bases and J lost 6; bases outside the gene matches: 8. The CDR3 loop reads CAIMASGGAIDTQYF. CDR3 bases: TGTGCCATCATGGCTAGCGGGGGGGCAATTGATACGCAGTATTTT.

The V call is TRBV7-9, the J call TRBJ1-2; 7 nucleotides agree with TRBD1. Germline V gives CDR1 SEHNR, CDR2 FQNEAQ (reference sequence). The CDR3 loop spans 15 amino acids. V shed 10 bases, J shed 1 base, and the junction held 12 bases outside the gene matches. CDR3 protein: CATPERDSSNYGYTF. CDR3 DNA: TGTGCCACCCCCGAGAGGGACAGCAGTAACTATGGCTACACCTTC.